The TCR beta chain described here comes from a study of beta chain features in type 1 diabetes. In this sample, this clone turned up a few times. Per germline, CDR1 SEHNR and CDR2 FQNEAQ (reference sequence). V dropped 2 bases and J dropped 0 bases, with 10 bases sitting between them. This CDR3 comprises 15 residues. What was sequenced were expressed TCRB transcripts, since all of the isolated RNA had been reverse transcribed. Clones were sequenced by immunoSEQ multiplex PCR, and TCRdb holds only the in-frame ones, with some missing. This table has roughly 450,000 clones, about 15% appearing once. This chain uses TRBV7-9 with TRBJ1-1; a possible D gene is TRBD1 (6 bases). The source is a man younger than 45 in good health. Sequenced material: naive CD4+ T cells from blood. The CDR3 protein is CASSLKGELNTEAFF. The CDR3 region has the DNA TGTGCCAGCAGCTTAAAGGGGGAACTGAACACTGAAGCTTTCTTT.